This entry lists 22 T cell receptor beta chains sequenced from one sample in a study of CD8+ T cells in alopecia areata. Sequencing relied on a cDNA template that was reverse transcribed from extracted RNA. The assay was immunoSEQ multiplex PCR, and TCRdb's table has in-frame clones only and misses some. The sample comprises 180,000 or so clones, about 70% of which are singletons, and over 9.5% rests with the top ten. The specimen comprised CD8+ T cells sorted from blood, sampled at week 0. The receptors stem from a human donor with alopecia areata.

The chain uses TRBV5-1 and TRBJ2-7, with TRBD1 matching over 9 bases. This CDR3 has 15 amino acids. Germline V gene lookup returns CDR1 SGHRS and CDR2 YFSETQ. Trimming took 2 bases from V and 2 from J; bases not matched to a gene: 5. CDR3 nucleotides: TGCGCCAGCAGCTTAGGGGACAGGGCCACCTACGAGCAGTACTTC. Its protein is CASSLGDRATYEQYF.

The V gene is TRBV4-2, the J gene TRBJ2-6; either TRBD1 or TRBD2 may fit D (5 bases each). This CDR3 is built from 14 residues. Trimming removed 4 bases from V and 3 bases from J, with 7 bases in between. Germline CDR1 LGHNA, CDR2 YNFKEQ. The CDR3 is CASSLGVGANVLTF. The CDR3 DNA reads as TGTGCCAGCAGCCTGGGGGTTGGGGCCAACGTCCTGACTTTC.

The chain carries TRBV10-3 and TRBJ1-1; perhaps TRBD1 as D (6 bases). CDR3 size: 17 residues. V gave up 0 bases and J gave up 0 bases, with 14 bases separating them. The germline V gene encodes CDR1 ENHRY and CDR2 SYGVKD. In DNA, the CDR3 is TGTGCCATCAGTGAGTCTAATTTTAGGGGGATGAACACTGAAGCTTTCTTT. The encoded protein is CAISESNFRGMNTEAFF.

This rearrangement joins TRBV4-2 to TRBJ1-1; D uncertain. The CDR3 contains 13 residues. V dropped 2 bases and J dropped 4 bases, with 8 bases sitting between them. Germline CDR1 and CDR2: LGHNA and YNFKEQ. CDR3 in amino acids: CASSQTRSTEAFF. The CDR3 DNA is TGTGCCAGCAGCCAAACCAGGTCCACTGAAGCTTTCTTT.

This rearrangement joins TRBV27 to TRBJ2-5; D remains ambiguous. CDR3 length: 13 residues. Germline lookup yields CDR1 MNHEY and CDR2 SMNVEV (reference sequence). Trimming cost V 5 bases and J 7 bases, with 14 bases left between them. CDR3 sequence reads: CASSLTGLGTQYF. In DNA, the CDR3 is TGTGCCAGCAGTCTCACTGGGTTGGGGACCCAGTACTTC.

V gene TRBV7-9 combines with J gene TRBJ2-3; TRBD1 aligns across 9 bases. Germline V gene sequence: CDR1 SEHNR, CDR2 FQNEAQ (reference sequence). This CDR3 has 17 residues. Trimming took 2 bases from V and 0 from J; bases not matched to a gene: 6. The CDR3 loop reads CASSLRAGQGSTDTQYF. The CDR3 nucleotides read TGTGCCAGCAGCTTACGCGCTGGACAGGGGAGCACAGATACGCAGTATTTT.

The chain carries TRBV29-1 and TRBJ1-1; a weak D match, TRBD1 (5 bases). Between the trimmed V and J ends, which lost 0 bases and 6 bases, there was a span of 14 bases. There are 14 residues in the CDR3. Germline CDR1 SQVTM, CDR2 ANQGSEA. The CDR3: CSVEDPQGGPEAFF. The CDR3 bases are TGCAGCGTTGAAGATCCGCAGGGTGGGCCTGAAGCTTTCTTT.

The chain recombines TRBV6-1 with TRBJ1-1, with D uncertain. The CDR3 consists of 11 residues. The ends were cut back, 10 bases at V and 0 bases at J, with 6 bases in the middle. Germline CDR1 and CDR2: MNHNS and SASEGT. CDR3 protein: CATELNTEAFF. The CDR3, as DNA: TGTGCCACTGAGTTGAACACTGAAGCTTTCTTT.

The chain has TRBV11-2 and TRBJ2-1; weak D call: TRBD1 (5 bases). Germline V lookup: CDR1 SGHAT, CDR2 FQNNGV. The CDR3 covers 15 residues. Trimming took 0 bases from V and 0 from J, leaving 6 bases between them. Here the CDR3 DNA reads TGTGCCAGCAGCTTAGAGGGGCACTCCTACAATGAGCAGTTCTTC. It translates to CASSLEGHSYNEQFF.

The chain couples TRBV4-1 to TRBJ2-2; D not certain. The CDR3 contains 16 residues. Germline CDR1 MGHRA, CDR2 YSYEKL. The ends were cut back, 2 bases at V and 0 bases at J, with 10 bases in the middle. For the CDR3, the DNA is TGCGCCAGCAGCCAACGAGACCCGCCGAACACCGGGGAGCTGTTTTTT. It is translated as CASSQRDPPNTGELFF.

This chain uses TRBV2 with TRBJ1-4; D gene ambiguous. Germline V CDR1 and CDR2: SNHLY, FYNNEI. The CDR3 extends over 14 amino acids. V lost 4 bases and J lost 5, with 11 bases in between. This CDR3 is CASSALGENEKLFF. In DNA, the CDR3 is TGTGCCAGCAGTGCCCTCGGGGAAAATGAAAAACTGTTTTTT.

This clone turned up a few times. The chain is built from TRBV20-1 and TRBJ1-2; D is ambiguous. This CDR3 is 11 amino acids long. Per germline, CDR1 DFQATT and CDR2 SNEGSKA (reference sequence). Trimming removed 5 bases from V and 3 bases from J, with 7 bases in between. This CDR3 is CSARFDYGYTF. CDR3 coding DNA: TGCAGTGCTCGGTTCGACTATGGCTACACCTTC.

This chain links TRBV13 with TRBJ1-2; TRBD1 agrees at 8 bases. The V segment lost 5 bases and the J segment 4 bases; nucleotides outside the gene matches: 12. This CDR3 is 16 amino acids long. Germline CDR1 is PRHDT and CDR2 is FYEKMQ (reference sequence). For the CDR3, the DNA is TGTGCCAGCAGCGGCCAGGGGGCGCGAGGAGGCTATGGCTACACCTTC. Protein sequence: CASSGQGARGGYGYTF.

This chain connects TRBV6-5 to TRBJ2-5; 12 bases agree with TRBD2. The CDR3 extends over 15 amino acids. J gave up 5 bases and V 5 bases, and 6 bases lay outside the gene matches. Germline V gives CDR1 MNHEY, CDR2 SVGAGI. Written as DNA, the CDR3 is TGTGCCAGCAGTCATCGACTAGCGGGGGACGAGACCCAGTACTTC. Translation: CASSHRLAGDETQYF.

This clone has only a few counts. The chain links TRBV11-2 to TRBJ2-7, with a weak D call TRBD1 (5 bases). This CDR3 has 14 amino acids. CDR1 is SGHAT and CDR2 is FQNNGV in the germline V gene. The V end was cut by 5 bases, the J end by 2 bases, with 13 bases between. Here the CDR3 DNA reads TGTGCCAGCAGCCTCGGTCAGGGAACCTACGAGCAGTACTTC. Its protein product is CASSLGQGTYEQYF. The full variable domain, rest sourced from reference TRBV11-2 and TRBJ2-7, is EAGVAQSPRYKIIEKRQSVAFWCNPISGHATLYWYQQILGQGPKLLIQFQNNGVVDDSQLPKDRFSAERLKGVDSTLKIQPAKLEDSAVYLCASSLGQGTYEQYFGPGTRLTVT.

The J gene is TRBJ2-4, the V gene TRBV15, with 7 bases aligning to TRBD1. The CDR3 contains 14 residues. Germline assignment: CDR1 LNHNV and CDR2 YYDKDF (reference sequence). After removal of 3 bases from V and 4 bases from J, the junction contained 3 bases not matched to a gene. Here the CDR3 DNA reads TGTGCCACCAGCAGGGGACAGACTAAAAACATTCAGTACTTC. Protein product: CATSRGQTKNIQYF.

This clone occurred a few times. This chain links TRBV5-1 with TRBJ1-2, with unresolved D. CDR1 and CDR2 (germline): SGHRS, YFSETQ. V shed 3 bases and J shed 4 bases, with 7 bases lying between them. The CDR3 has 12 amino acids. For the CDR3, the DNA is TGCGCCAGCAGCTCGACGGGCTATGGCTACACCTTC. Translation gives CASSSTGYGYTF.

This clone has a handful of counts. The CDR3 nucleotides read TGCAGCGTGCCGGGCCTAGGGGAGACCCAGTACTTC. Amino acid sequence: CSVPGLGETQYF. V is TRBV29-1 and J is TRBJ2-5; D not resolved. V lost 6 bases and J lost 5, with 13 bases in between. Germline V CDR1 and CDR2: SQVTM, ANQGSEA. The CDR3 extends over 12 amino acids.

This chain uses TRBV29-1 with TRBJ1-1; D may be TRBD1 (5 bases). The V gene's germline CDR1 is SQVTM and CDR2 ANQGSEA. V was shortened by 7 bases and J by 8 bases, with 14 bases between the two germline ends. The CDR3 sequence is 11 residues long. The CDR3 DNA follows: TGCAGCGGCGCGACGGGGCAAGAAGCTTTCTTT. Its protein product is CSGATGQEAFF. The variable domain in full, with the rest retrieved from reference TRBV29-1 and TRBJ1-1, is SAVISQKPSRDICQRGTSLTIQCQVDSQVTMMFWYRQQPGQSLTLIATANQGSEATYESGFVIDKFPISRPNLTFSTLTVSNMSPEDSSIYLCSGATGQEAFFGQGTRLTVV.

The CDR3 nucleotides read TGCAGCGTTGAGCATTTACTAGCGGGGGTTTACGAGCAGTACTTC. Its protein product is CSVEHLLAGVYEQYF. V usage is TRBV29-1 and J usage is TRBJ2-7, with 11 positions matching TRBD2. The germline CDR1 and CDR2 sequences are SQVTM and ANQGSEA. Unmatched junction bases numbered 8, after V lost 3 bases and J lost 4 bases. This CDR3 is 15 amino acids long.

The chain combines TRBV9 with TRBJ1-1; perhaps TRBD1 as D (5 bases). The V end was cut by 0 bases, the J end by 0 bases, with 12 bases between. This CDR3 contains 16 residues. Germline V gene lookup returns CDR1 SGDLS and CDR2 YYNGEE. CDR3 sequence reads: CASSVARTTMNTEAFF. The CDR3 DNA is TGTGCCAGCAGCGTAGCCCGGACAACTATGAACACTGAAGCTTTCTTT.

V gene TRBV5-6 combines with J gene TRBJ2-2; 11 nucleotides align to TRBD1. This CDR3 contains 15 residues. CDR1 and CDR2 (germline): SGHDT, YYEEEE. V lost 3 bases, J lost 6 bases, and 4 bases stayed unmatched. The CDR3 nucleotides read TGTGCCAGCAGCTACCCGGGACAGGGGGCCGGGGAGCTGTTTTTT. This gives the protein CASSYPGQGAGELFF. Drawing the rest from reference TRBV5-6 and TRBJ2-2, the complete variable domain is DAGVTQSPTHLIKTRGQQVTLRCSPKSGHDTVSWYQQALGQGPQFIFQYYEEEERQRGNFPDRFSGHQFPNYSSELNVNALLLGDSALYLCASSYPGQGAGELFFGEGSRLTVL.